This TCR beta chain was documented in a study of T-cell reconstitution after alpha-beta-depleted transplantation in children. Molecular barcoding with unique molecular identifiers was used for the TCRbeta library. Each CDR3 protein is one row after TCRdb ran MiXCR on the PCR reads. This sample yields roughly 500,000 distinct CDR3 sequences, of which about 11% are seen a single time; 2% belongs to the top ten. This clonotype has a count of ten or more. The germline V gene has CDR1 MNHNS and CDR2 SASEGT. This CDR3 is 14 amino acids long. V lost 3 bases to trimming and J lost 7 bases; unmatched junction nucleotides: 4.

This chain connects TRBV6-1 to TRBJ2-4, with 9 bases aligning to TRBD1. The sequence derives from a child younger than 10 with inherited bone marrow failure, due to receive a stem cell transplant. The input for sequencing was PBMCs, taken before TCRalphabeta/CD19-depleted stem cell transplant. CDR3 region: CASSDTDRGNIQYF. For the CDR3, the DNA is TGTGCCAGCAGTGATACCGACAGGGGGAACATTCAGTACTTC.